A selection of T cell receptor beta chains follows, all from one sample in a study of T cells expressing NK-cell markers. From the 5' RACE reads, TCRdb lists one entry per CDR3 protein and no DNA. This repertoire includes some 300,000 distinct CDR3 sequences. Sequencing used blood T cells: a sorted CD56 or NKG2C T cell subset, CD4+ or CD8+ T cells, or bulk PBMC T cells (not recorded which). The receptor set was obtained from a man aged 18 to 30 in good health. CDR3s include the opening cysteine and the closing phenylalanine or tryptophan.

V,J,CDR3
TRBV20-1,TRBJ1-1,CSVARGWNTEAFF
TRBV10-3,TRBJ2-3,CANSRGGVTDTQYF
TRBV5-4,TRBJ1-2,CASSLAQGADYGYTF
TRBV29-1,TRBJ2-7,CSVISGSSYEQYF
TRBV20-1,TRBJ1-2,CSARDSLQGSYGYTF
TRBV5-1,TRBJ2-1,CASSQGLNTVVEQFF
TRBV29-1,TRBJ2-1,CSVWGGYPTFNEQFF
TRBV20-1,TRBJ2-7,CSARVSSGSRGRGLLSYEQYF
TRBV10-3,TRBJ2-4,CAISESRTSGSGENIQYF
TRBV6-5,TRBJ2-5,CASSYSGTGIETQYF
TRBV6-1,TRBJ2-1,CASSKTSPNEQFF
TRBV2,TRBJ2-1,CASGRDTSYNEQFF
TRBV6-5,TRBJ1-6,CASSYSILVLNDGSPLHF
TRBV6-2/TRBV6-3,TRBJ2-7,CASRDDRPGSLEQYF
TRBV20-1,TRBJ2-3,CSARAGLGSTDTQYF
TRBV29-1,TRBJ1-2,CSVRGTGVGYTF
TRBV12-3/TRBV12-4,TRBJ2-1,CASSRGLAGAGEQFF
TRBV7-2,TRBJ2-7,CASSLAASGSPYEQYF
TRBV12-3/TRBV12-4,TRBJ2-2,CASSFGSWMGSDTGELFF
TRBV29-1,TRBJ2-1,CSVPDSLAGAYNEQFF
TRBV4-1,TRBJ2-3,CASSRILATDTQYF
TRBV12-3/TRBV12-4,TRBJ1-6,CASSTDGPFYNSPLHF
TRBV20-1,TRBJ2-5,CSARAYRGQVVQETQYF
TRBV29-1,TRBJ1-2,CSVLVRESYGYTF
TRBV15,TRBJ2-2,CATTNLRELFF
TRBV11-2,TRBJ1-5,CASSPLKGRGQPQHF
TRBV28,TRBJ2-3,CASRPPGRTGPDTQYF
TRBV28,TRBJ2-7,CATSDRGPSYEQYF
TRBV11-3,TRBJ2-5,CASSLSQGAGETQYF
TRBV6-5,TRBJ1-2,CASSIDSNYGYTF
TRBV6-2/TRBV6-3,TRBJ1-1,CASRTTGASTEAFF
TRBV7-6,TRBJ2-7,CASSLGDFTYEQYF
TRBV2,TRBJ1-1,CASSGAGGYTEAFF
TRBV3-1,TRBJ1-1,CASSQEGGALIEAFF
TRBV12-3/TRBV12-4,TRBJ2-7,CASSPGTSAVQYF
TRBV18,TRBJ1-2,CASSPATATYGYTF
TRBV12-3/TRBV12-4,TRBJ2-1,CASRRASGRSEQFF
TRBV20-1,TRBJ1-1,CSASKLGQMNTEAFF
TRBV5-1,TRBJ2-3,CASSLYTHTSTSGRVDTQYF
TRBV6-2/TRBV6-3,TRBJ2-4,CASSLLAGKNIQYF
TRBV7-9,TRBJ1-1,CASSWDRGWSEAFF
TRBV28,TRBJ2-1,CASSHRASGRNYNEQFF
TRBV7-4,TRBJ1-6,CASSSRGVGETGNSPLHF
TRBV11-2,TRBJ2-1,CASSSLGGEQFF
TRBV27,TRBJ2-1,CASMSSGPANYNEQFF
TRBV29-1,TRBJ2-7,CSVVDRAYEQYF
TRBV20-1,TRBJ2-6,CSARGQRVSTGANVLTF
TRBV20-1,TRBJ2-5,CSAQKNQETQYF
TRBV5-1,TRBJ2-7,CASKASGSYEQYF
TRBV6-2/TRBV6-3,TRBJ2-5,CASSYGPAGGSETQYF